Presented here are 7 T cell receptor beta chains from one specimen sequenced in a study of response to subunit inactivated influenza vaccine. TCRdb reprocessed the RT-PCR reads with MiXCR, giving one entry per CDR3 protein. The table records roughly 700,000 distinct CDR3 sequences, 14% of them present only once. The sample in question was PBMCs from blood, obtained about 14 days before vaccination. Receptor source: a man over 45 who received an inactivated influenza vaccine.

This clonotype occurred many times. V gene TRBV2 combines with J gene TRBJ1-1, with D possibly TRBD1 on 6 matching bases. In germline, CDR1 is SNHLY, CDR2 FYNNEI. This CDR3 comprises 11 residues. Trimming removed 6 bases at V and 8 bases at J, with 10 bases between. The CDR3 reads CASRGGSEAFF. Here the CDR3 DNA reads TGTGCCAGCAGAGGGGGGTCCGAAGCTTTCTTT. The full variable domain, completed using reference TRBV2 and TRBJ1-1, is EPEVTQTPSHQVTQMGQEVILRCVPISNHLYFYWYRQILGQKVEFLVSFYNNEISEKSEIFDDQFSVERPDGSNFTLKIRSTKLEDSAMYFCASRGGSEAFFGQGTRLTVV.

The chain has TRBV7-8 and TRBJ2-2; 8 nucleotides agree with TRBD1. Germline values: CDR1 SGHVS, CDR2 FQNEAQ. Trimming removed 2 bases from V and 3 bases from J; junction bases left unmatched: 2. The CDR3 is 15 residues long. CDR3 sequence reads: CASSLTRGHTGELFF. CDR3 DNA sequence: TGTGCCAGCAGCTTAACCAGGGGGCACACCGGGGAGCTGTTTTTT.

This clonotype was counted at least ten times. The chain is built from TRBV27 and TRBJ2-2; D might be TRBD1 or TRBD2, each matching 5 bases. The CDR3 is 18 amino acids. Germline lookup yields CDR1 MNHEY and CDR2 SMNVEV (reference sequence). Trimming took 3 bases from V and 4 from J, leaving 21 bases between them. DNA of the CDR3: TGTGCCAGCAGTTTGCCTCCTTCCACGGGGCTTGGCACCGGGGAGCTGTTTTTT. Translated, it gives CASSLPPSTGLGTGELFF.

The chain links TRBV28 to TRBJ2-3, with D hard to call. The CDR3 contains 13 residues. Germline-derived CDR1 and CDR2 are MDHEN and SYDVKM. V was trimmed by 8 bases and J by 2 bases, leaving 11 bases between them. The CDR3 loop is CASWAPLTDTQYF. CDR3 nucleotides: TGTGCCAGCTGGGCACCACTCACAGATACGCAGTATTTT.

Ten or more counts support this clonotype. V usage is TRBV20-1 and J usage is TRBJ2-2, with 13 bases lining up with TRBD2. Germline V gene sequence: CDR1 DFQATT, CDR2 SNEGSKA (reference sequence). This CDR3 contains 16 residues. The CDR3, as DNA: TGCAGCGTAACGACTAGCGGGAGGTTGGGCACCGGGGAGCTGTTTTTT. It specifies CSVTTSGRLGTGELFF.

CDR3 bases: TGCGCCAGCACCACAACCAACACCGGGGAGCTGTTTTTT. It codes for CASTTTNTGELFF. V usage is TRBV5-1 and J usage is TRBJ2-2, with D hard to call. In germline, CDR1 is SGHRS, CDR2 YFSETQ. CDR3 size: 13 residues. Trimming left V 6 bases short and J 2 bases short, with 8 bases between.

The genes are TRBV4-2 and TRBJ1-6, with TRBD1 matching over 9 bases. From germline, CDR1 is LGHNA and CDR2 YNFKEQ. The junction had 7 bases not matched to a gene; V was cut back by 0 bases and J by 7 bases. The length of the CDR3 is 17 residues. The chain's CDR3 is CASSQDRTGAVNSPLHF. DNA of the CDR3: TGTGCCAGCAGCCAAGATAGGACAGGGGCCGTCAATTCACCCCTCCACTTT.